This is a list of T cell receptor beta chains from one sample in a study of cytomegalovirus exposure and HLA in healthy donors. Sequencing used immunoSEQ multiplex PCR; TCRdb keeps in-frame clones, though not all of them. The data show about 210,000 clones, around 79% seen once. The specimen sequenced was PBMCs. These receptor sequences come from a male donor in good health and CMV-seronegative. The CDR3 runs from the conserved cysteine through the conserved F or W. D genes are given only for firm matches. Rows give clone size only sometimes, using once, few, many, or a class for an expanded clone.

clone size: NA
V gene: TRBV9
CDR3 length: 16
D gene: NA
J gene: TRBJ2-3
CDR3 protein: CASSVEGLGSADTQYF
CDR3 DNA: TGTGCCAGCAGCGTAGAAGGGTTGGGTAGCGCAGATACGCAGTATTTT

clone size: NA
V gene: TRBV19
CDR3 length: 13
D gene: NA
J gene: TRBJ1-4
CDR3 protein: CASSTRGGEKLLF
CDR3 DNA: TGTGCCAGTAGTACCAGGGGAGGGGAAAAACTGCTTTTT

clone size: NA
V gene: TRBV19
CDR3 length: 12
D gene: NA
J gene: TRBJ1-1
CDR3 protein: CASTEWNTEAFF
CDR3 DNA: TGTGCCAGTACGGAGTGGAACACTGAAGCTTTCTTT

clone size: once
V gene: TRBV28
CDR3 length: 19
D gene: TRBD1
J gene: TRBJ1-3
CDR3 protein: CASSSGDRAYTLSGNTIYF
CDR3 DNA: TGTGCCAGCAGTTCAGGGGACAGGGCTTATACCCTCTCTGGAAACACCATATATTTT

clone size: NA
V gene: TRBV4-2
CDR3 length: 16
D gene: NA
J gene: TRBJ2-2
CDR3 protein: CASSQDIQGTTGELFF
CDR3 DNA: TGTGCCAGCAGCCAAGATATACAGGGGACTACCGGGGAGCTGTTTTTT

clone size: NA
V gene: TRBV14
CDR3 length: 16
D gene: TRBD1
J gene: TRBJ1-2
CDR3 protein: CASSRLQGVTNYGYTF
CDR3 DNA: TGTGCCAGCAGCCGGCTACAGGGGGTGACTAACTATGGCTACACCTTC

clone size: few
V gene: TRBV4-3
CDR3 length: 15
D gene: NA
J gene: TRBJ2-1
CDR3 protein: CASSQDGNRYNEQFF
CDR3 DNA: TGCGCCAGCAGCCAAGATGGGAACAGGTACAATGAGCAGTTCTTC

clone size: NA
V gene: TRBV14
CDR3 length: 13
D gene: NA
J gene: TRBJ2-5
CDR3 protein: CASSQPSPGTQYF
CDR3 DNA: TGTGCCAGCAGCCAACCCAGTCCAGGGACCCAGTACTTC

clone size: NA
V gene: TRBV6-4
CDR3 length: 14
D gene: TRBD2
J gene: TRBJ2-1
CDR3 protein: CASSQREYVNEQFF
CDR3 DNA: TGTGCCAGCAGTCAGCGGGAGTATGTGAATGAGCAGTTCTTC

clone size: NA
V gene: TRBV7-9
CDR3 length: 12
D gene: NA
J gene: TRBJ2-7
CDR3 protein: CASSLASVEQYF
CDR3 DNA: TGTGCCAGCAGCCTGGCTAGTGTAGAGCAGTACTTC

clone size: NA
V gene: TRBV5-6
CDR3 length: 13
D gene: NA
J gene: TRBJ1-1
CDR3 protein: CASSWGGHTEAFF
CDR3 DNA: TGTGCCAGCAGCTGGGGGGGGCACACTGAAGCTTTCTTT

clone size: NA
V gene: TRBV25-1
CDR3 length: 15
D gene: NA
J gene: TRBJ1-1
CDR3 protein: CASSEGVGLSTEAFF
CDR3 DNA: TGTGCCAGCAGTGAAGGCGTGGGCCTGAGCACTGAAGCTTTCTTT